This T cell receptor (beta chain) emerged from a study of post-analysis software for immune sequencing data. Concerning this clonotype: Its antigen is still unknown.

Built from TCR beta cDNA, the libraries had unique molecular identifiers in them. Input amounts of roughly 0.85 to 10 million T cells were used. These gave around 500,000 cDNA molecules, so each molecule approximated one T cell. Each CDR3 protein gets one entry after TCRdb re-called the PCR reads with MiXCR. This sample carries some 890,000 distinct CDR3 sequences, roughly 50% of them seen once, and the ten largest clones take 4.6%. CDR1 SQVTM and CDR2 ANQGSEA come from the germline V gene. The germline V and J ends were trimmed by 0 bases and 5 bases, with 13 bases remaining between them. CDR3 length equals 14 residues. Study-level points and caveats: Normalized Chao1 diversity was significantly lower in multiple sclerosis patients than in controls. Strong co-clustering by F measure linked samples that shared a preparation batch. Controls had lower frequencies than patients of 4 or 5 TRBV segments, which included TRBV5-6, TRBV5-1 and TRBV20-1.

This receptor was taken from a girl aged 10 to 17 with multiple sclerosis. The chain carries TRBV29-1 and TRBJ1-1; D is undetermined. The sequenced material came from blood. CDR3 in amino acids: CSVEDKGWSTEAFF. DNA of the CDR3: TGCAGCGTTGAAGATAAGGGATGGTCGACTGAAGCTTTCTTT.